This paragraph covers one T cell receptor beta chain sequence. Its specificity is not known. Germline CDR1 is LNHDA and CDR2 is SQIVND (reference sequence). The CDR3 totals 13 residues. Deletions cut 7 bases from V and 9 bases from J, with 16 bases between. Using immunoSEQ multiplex PCR, the repertoire was profiled, and TCRdb retains in-frame clones only, with some absent. The data contain 49,000 or so clones, about 78% of them singletons. In every patient, relapse followed autologous stem cell transplantation, while exposure to brentuximab vedotin differed. This entry belongs to a study of PD-1 blockade in classical Hodgkin lymphoma. Study outcomes and limitations: Reported findings placed baseline TCR diversity lower in newly diagnosed patients (compared with healthy donors). Among the patients, those starting nivolumab under 1 year after ASCT were excluded. Whatever underlies the repertoire differences (possibly disease activity or prior therapy) remains undefined.

The receptor was derived from a human donor with classical Hodgkin lymphoma. This chain joins TRBV19 and TRBJ2-4; D remains unclear. Sequencing used peripheral blood mononuclear cells (PBMCs), obtained before the second cycle of nivolumab. CDR3 DNA sequence: TGTGCCAGTACTCCTACCACATTGAGCATTCAGTACTTC. Translation gives CASTPTTLSIQYF.